This is a list of T cell receptor beta chains from one sample in a study of T-cell memory formation after mild COVID-19. MiXCR was run by TCRdb on the 5' RACE reads, yielding one entry per CDR3 protein. The table lists 85,000 to 120,000 distinct CDR3 sequences, approximately 13% of them singletons. The sequenced material came from PBMCs or a T cell subset sorted from them (not recorded which). These receptors were taken from an adult woman who had mild COVID-19 (a few samples of this study predate the infection). Cell type and time point are not known. Both conserved end residues are part of each CDR3. The D gene is left open where the match is weak. Only some rows state a clone size, as once, few, many or a class for expanded clones.

v_gene	j_gene	d_gene	abundance	CDR3nt	CDR3aa
TRBV7-9	TRBJ2-5	TRBD1	.	TGTGCCAGCAGCCCGACAGGGGCGCAGGTGCAGACCCAGTACTTC	CASSPTGAQVQTQYF
TRBV4-1	TRBJ2-1	TRBD1	once	TGCGCCAGCAGATCCCTAACGCCGGGGACAGGGGAAGCCTACAATGAGCAGTTCTTC	CASRSLTPGTGEAYNEQFF
TRBV20-1	TRBJ1-1	TRBD1	few	TGCAGTGCTAGAGATACTGACAGGGGGAACACTGAAGCTTTCTTT	CSARDTDRGNTEAFF
TRBV24-1	TRBJ1-1	TRBD1	few	TGTGCCACCAGTGAATCAGGACAGGAGAACACTGAAGCTTTCTTT	CATSESGQENTEAFF
TRBV27	TRBJ2-7	.	.	TGTGCCAGCAGTTTATCGGCAAGCCTTTACGAGCAGTACTTC	CASSLSASLYEQYF
TRBV7-2	TRBJ2-7	.	.	TGTGCCAGCAGCTTTGTTCCCACCTACGAGCAGTACTTC	CASSFVPTYEQYF
TRBV29-1	TRBJ2-1	.	few	TGCAGCGTTGAAGGGTACATCCTCTACAATGAGCAGTTCTTC	CSVEGYILYNEQFF
TRBV19	TRBJ2-3	.	few	TGTGCCAGCAGGGGGAGGGATGCAGGCACAGATACGCAGTATTTT	CASRGRDAGTDTQYF
TRBV7-6	TRBJ1-1	TRBD1	.	TGTGCCAGCAGCTCCGGGACAGAGAACACTGAAGCTTTCTTT	CASSSGTENTEAFF
TRBV27	TRBJ1-6	TRBD1	few	TGTGCCAGGTCCTACACAGGGGATTCACCCCTCCACTTT	CARSYTGDSPLHF
TRBV10-3	TRBJ1-1	.	once	TGTGCCATCAGTGAGTCGGTTCGGACAGTGAACACTGAAGCTTTCTTT	CAISESVRTVNTEAFF
TRBV7-3	TRBJ2-1	TRBD2	few	TGTGCCAGCAGCTTAGGGGGACTAGCGGGAGGACAATACAATGAGCAGTTCTTC	CASSLGGLAGGQYNEQFF
TRBV9	TRBJ2-3	TRBD1	few	TGTGCCAGCAGCGTAGATGGGACAGGCTCTAGCACAGATACGCAGTATTTT	CASSVDGTGSSTDTQYF
TRBV7-9	TRBJ1-1	.	few	TGTGCCAGCAGCAAGGGGGGCACTGAAGCTTTCTTT	CASSKGGTEAFF
TRBV7-9	TRBJ2-2	TRBD1	.	TGTGCCAGCAGCCCGACCGGGACAGGGGTTACCGGGGAGCTGTTTTTT	CASSPTGTGVTGELFF
TRBV7-9	TRBJ1-4	.	.	TGTGCCAGCAGCTTCACCCTACAGGGACTCGATGAAAAACTGTTTTTT	CASSFTLQGLDEKLFF
TRBV6-1	TRBJ2-3	TRBD2	few	TGTGCCAGCAGTGAACTAGCGGGGGGGCGGTCGACAGATACGCAGTATTTT	CASSELAGGRSTDTQYF
TRBV2	TRBJ1-2	TRBD1	many	TGTGCCAGCAGTGAAAAAGCTACAGGGGGCCATGGCTACACCTTC	CASSEKATGGHGYTF
TRBV19	TRBJ1-1	.	few	TGTGCCAGTAGTATTGGGGGGGCTTCTGAAGCTTTCTTT	CASSIGGASEAFF
TRBV7-6	TRBJ2-7	.	.	TGTGCCAGCAGTATTGGGAGTGGGGTGCCCTACGAGCAGTACTTC	CASSIGSGVPYEQYF
TRBV3-1	TRBJ2-7	TRBD1	.	TGTGCCAGCAGCCACGGGACAGGGGGGCCGTACGAGCAGTACTTC	CASSHGTGGPYEQYF
TRBV6-5	TRBJ2-3	.	few	TGTGCCAGCAGTTACCTCCCGACCCCGGGGGATACGCAGTATTTT	CASSYLPTPGDTQYF
TRBV29-1	TRBJ2-7	.	many	TGCAGCGTTGATCCCCGCGGGACGAACAACGAGCAGTACTTC	CSVDPRGTNNEQYF
TRBV7-8	TRBJ2-7	.	few	TGTGCCAGCAGCCAACAAATAGGTACAGGGTACGAGCAGTACTTC	CASSQQIGTGYEQYF
TRBV5-1	TRBJ1-1	.	.	TGCGCCAGCAGCTTAGGCGTGGACGGCTACACTGAAGCTTTCTTT	CASSLGVDGYTEAFF
TRBV4-1	TRBJ2-7	.	few	TGCGCCAGCAGCCTAGTAGAGGCGGCAGCCTACGAGCAGTACTTC	CASSLVEAAAYEQYF
TRBV6-5	TRBJ1-1	.	.	TGTGCCAGCAGTTACGACGGGGTTGAAAAGAACACTGAAGCTTTCTTT	CASSYDGVEKNTEAFF
TRBV5-4	TRBJ1-1	.	.	TGTGCCAGCAGCCCGGGGACTTTAACTGAAGCTTTCTTT	CASSPGTLTEAFF
TRBV7-6	TRBJ1-2	TRBD1	few	TGTGCCAGCAGCGGGGGAGGGGGCTTTGGCGGCTACACCTTC	CASSGGGGFGGYTF
TRBV6-5	TRBJ2-1	.	few	TGTGCCAGTACATACAGGCAGGGGAGAATGGATGAGCAGTTCTTC	CASTYRQGRMDEQFF
TRBV12-5	TRBJ1-1	.	few	TGTGCTAGTGCCACCGGCTTGGGGCGTCTCACTGAAGCTTTCTTT	CASATGLGRLTEAFF
TRBV12-3/TRBV12-4	TRBJ2-7	.	.	TGTGCCAGCAGTTTTCCCTCGTCCCCCGAGCAGTACTTC	CASSFPSSPEQYF
TRBV4-1	TRBJ2-1	TRBD2	.	TGCGCCAGCAGCTTAAGCGGGGGGGCCGTTAATGAGCAGTTCTTC	CASSLSGGAVNEQFF
TRBV14	TRBJ2-3	TRBD1	few	TGTGCCAGCAGCCAAGGGGTCAACAGGGGGAACACAGATACGCAGTATTTT	CASSQGVNRGNTDTQYF
TRBV12-3/TRBV12-4	TRBJ1-5	.	once	TGTTCCAGCAATATTCAGGGATACAGCAATCAGCCCCAGCATTTT	CSSNIQGYSNQPQHF
TRBV7-3	TRBJ2-3	.	.	TGTGCCAGCAGCTGGACCCGCGGGGTCACAGATACGCAGTATTTT	CASSWTRGVTDTQYF
TRBV6-5	TRBJ2-5	TRBD2	.	TGTGCCAGCAGCCATCTGGGAGGGGAAGAGACCCAGTACTTC	CASSHLGGEETQYF
TRBV30	TRBJ2-3	.	few	TGTGCCTGGAGTATAAAGACAGAGGTTGGCACAGATACGCAGTATTTT	CAWSIKTEVGTDTQYF
TRBV14	TRBJ2-7	.	few	TGTGCCAGCAGCCAAGTGGCCGGTTTAGCATACGAGCAGTACTTC	CASSQVAGLAYEQYF
TRBV11-2	TRBJ2-7	TRBD2	.	TGTGCCAGCAGCCAACTAGCGGGGGCCTCCTACGAGCAGTACTTC	CASSQLAGASYEQYF
TRBV20-1	TRBJ2-7	TRBD1	few	TGCAGTGCCAGGGACAGGCTTTCCTACGAGCAGTACTTC	CSARDRLSYEQYF
TRBV5-1	TRBJ2-7	TRBD1	.	TGCGCCAGCAGCATTACAGGGGTTCCCTACGAGCAGTACTTC	CASSITGVPYEQYF
TRBV12-3/TRBV12-4	TRBJ2-3	.	.	TGTGCCAGCAGAATGGGGGCAGATACGCAGTATTTT	CASRMGADTQYF
TRBV5-8	TRBJ2-3	TRBD2	many	TGTGCCAGCACCCTTTGGGGGTCCGGGAGGGATACGCAGTATTTT	CASTLWGSGRDTQYF
TRBV4-1	TRBJ2-7	.	.	TGCGCCAGCAGCCAAGAAGCCTTCCTCAGCTCCTACGAGCAGTACTTC	CASSQEAFLSSYEQYF
TRBV7-9	TRBJ2-1	TRBD2	many	TGTGCCAGCAGCTTAGTTGTAAGGACTAGCGGCCCAAGTGAGCAGTTCTTC	CASSLVVRTSGPSEQFF
TRBV4-1	TRBJ1-2	.	.	TGCGCCAGCAGCCACGCTGGACTCTATATGGAGGGAGGCTACACCTTC	CASSHAGLYMEGGYTF
TRBV29-1	TRBJ2-3	TRBD2	few	TGCAGCGTTGACCCAGATACTAGCGGCCGACCAGATACGCAGTATTTT	CSVDPDTSGRPDTQYF
TRBV4-1	TRBJ1-1	TRBD1	.	TGCGCCAGCAGCCAACCCGACAGGGGGGACACTGAAGCTTTCTTT	CASSQPDRGDTEAFF
TRBV6-1	TRBJ2-7	.	few	TGTGCCAGCAGTGTGACTGGATACTACGAGCAGTACTTC	CASSVTGYYEQYF
TRBV6-5	TRBJ2-7	.	few	TGTGCCAGCGGTACACTGGGCGAGCAGTACTTC	CASGTLGEQYF
TRBV3-1	TRBJ2-3	TRBD2	.	TGTGCCAGCAGCCCGGGACTAGCGGGGTTGAAAGATACGCAGTATTTT	CASSPGLAGLKDTQYF